These 26 T cell receptor beta chains were sequenced from one sample in a study of blood T cells in healthy people across ages. Primed by a sample-barcoded 5' primer and a J-beta primer mix, a second PCR proceeded for about 6 to 11 cycles. Via MiXCR, TCRdb re-called the 5' RACE reads, giving one row per CDR3 protein. The sample holds some 880,000 distinct CDR3 sequences; 35% to 40% are singletons and the top ten take over 10%. The sample taken for sequencing was blood. The receptors stem from a man aged 18 to 35 in good health.

This clonotype occurred once. A much bigger clone sits one base away, suggesting this may be a read error. The V and J genes are TRBV7-9 and TRBJ2-1; D is perhaps TRBD1 (5 bases). Germline V gives CDR1 SEHNR, CDR2 FQNEAQ (reference sequence). This CDR3 is built from 12 residues. This CDR3 is CVSSSDSNEQFF. DNA for the CDR3: TGTGTCAGCAGCTCAGACAGCAATGAGCAGTTCTTC.

For this clonotype: This may come from a read error, since a much larger clone is one base off. J is TRBJ2-1 and V is TRBV12-3 or TRBV12-4; D remains unclear. This CDR3 comprises 12 residues. Trimming removed 6 bases at V and 11 bases at J, with 14 bases between. This chain's CDR3 is CASSRTEGQQFF. The DNA for the CDR3 is TGTGCCAGCAGCCGAACGGAAGGTCAGCAGTTCTTC.

This clonotype was picked up many times. The chain employs TRBV12-3 or TRBV12-4 and TRBJ2-5, with D possibly being TRBD2 (5 bases). The CDR3 totals 13 residues. V was cut by 5 bases and J by 2 bases, with 9 bases left in between. CDR3 in DNA: TGTGCCAGCAGTGCCGGGATACAAGAGACCCAGTACTTC. Its protein product is CASSAGIQETQYF.

To note about this clonotype: This may come from a read error, since a much larger clone is one base off. The rearrangement joins TRBV12-3 or TRBV12-4 to TRBJ2-7; D may be TRBD1 (6 bases). V lost 2 bases to trimming and J lost 1 base, with 15 bases between them. CDR3 length: 16 residues. The CDR3 here is CASSLRVRGFSYEQYF. The CDR3 nucleotides are TGTGCCAGCAGTTTAAGGGTCAGGGGATTTTCCTACGAGCAGTACTTC.

This clonotype was seen many times. The V call is TRBV12-3 or TRBV12-4, the J call TRBJ2-1; D is ambiguous. CDR3 size: 16 residues. The V and J ends lost 3 bases and 0 bases respectively, with 12 bases between them. The DNA for the CDR3 is TGTGCCAGCAGTTTTCCCGGCGGAAGCTCCTACAATGAGCAGTTCTTC. Translated: CASSFPGGSSYNEQFF.

This clonotype occurred once. A much larger clone is a single base away; this may be a read error. The rearrangement joins TRBV29-1 to TRBJ2-4, with TRBD2 as a possible D gene (6 bases). The DNA end is a closer match to TRBJ2-7, so the J assignment may be wrong. Germline V lookup: CDR1 SQVTM, CDR2 ANQGSEA. The CDR3 is 13 residues long. CDR3 DNA: TGCAGCGTCGCGGGACGCTTAACCTACGAGCAGTACTTC. It translates to CSVAGRLTYEQYF.

This rearrangement joins TRBV30 to TRBJ2-5, with D unresolved. Trimming took 0 bases from V and 4 from J, leaving 15 bases between them. This CDR3 has 15 residues. Germline lookup yields CDR1 GTSNPN and CDR2 SVGIG (reference sequence). The CDR3 DNA sequence: TGTGCCTGGAGTGTGCAACCCATGCCAGGAGAGACCCAGTACTTC. This sequence encodes CAWSVQPMPGETQYF. Using reference TRBV30 and TRBJ2-5 for the parts outside the CDR3, the full variable domain is SQTIHQWPATLVQPVGSPLSLECTVEGTSNPNLYWYRQAAGRGLQLLFYSVGIGQISSEVPQNLSASRPQDRQFILSSKKLLLSDSGFYLCAWSVQPMPGETQYFGPGTRLLVL.

This clonotype was seen repeatedly, ten times or more. This chain joins TRBV7-2 and TRBJ2-1; TRBD1 is a possible D gene (7 bases). This CDR3 spans 15 amino acids. The ends were cut back, 6 bases at V and 6 bases at J, with 18 bases in the middle. CDR1 and CDR2 from the germline V gene are SGHTA and FQGNSA. DNA of the CDR3: TGTGCCAGCAGATCCGGCGGGACAGTCCCCAATGAGCAGTTCTTC. This gives the protein CASRSGGTVPNEQFF.

The rearrangement links TRBV7-3 to TRBJ2-3; TRBD1 agrees at 7 bases. This CDR3 region has 15 residues. J was trimmed by 0 bases and V by 5 bases; bases with no gene match: 5. Germline-derived CDR1 and CDR2 are SGHTA and FQGTGA. CDR3 residues: CASSESTGSTDTQYF. CDR3 nucleotides: TGTGCCAGCAGCGAATCGACAGGGAGCACAGATACGCAGTATTTT.

This clonotype was observed many times. The chain combines TRBV12-3 or TRBV12-4 with TRBJ2-3; D may correspond to TRBD1 or TRBD2 (5 bases each). V gave up 4 bases and J gave up 3 bases, with 8 bases separating them. The length of the CDR3 is 13 residues. DNA for the CDR3: TGTGCCAGCAGTTGGGGGAATACAGATACGCAGTATTTT. This gives the protein CASSWGNTDTQYF.

Ten or more counts support this clonotype. The chain carries TRBV20-1 and TRBJ2-5; D remains ambiguous. V was trimmed by 4 bases and J by 1 base, leaving 7 bases between them. The germline V gene encodes CDR1 DFQATT and CDR2 SNEGSKA (reference sequence). The CDR3 contains 12 residues. CDR3 bases: TGCAGTGCTATCCCCTTCCAAGAGACCCAGTACTTC. Protein product: CSAIPFQETQYF.

This clonotype was counted only a few times. This chain uses TRBV5-1 with TRBJ2-3, with 11 bases that match TRBD2. The J segment lost 5 bases and the V segment lost 4 bases, leaving 3 bases of the junction unmatched. CDR3 length equals 14 residues. Germline assignment: CDR1 SGHRS and CDR2 YFSETQ. The CDR3: CASSMTSGVDTQYF. Written as DNA, the CDR3 is TGCGCCAGCAGCATGACTAGCGGGGTAGATACGCAGTATTTT.

V and J are TRBV12-3 or TRBV12-4 and TRBJ1-2; 10 nucleotides match TRBD1. J was trimmed by 3 bases and V by 3 bases; bases with no gene match: 7. The CDR3 has 16 residues. CDR3 DNA: TGTGCCAGCAGTTTGGCCGGGACAGGGGTGGACTATGGCTACACCTTC. Residues: CASSLAGTGVDYGYTF.

This clonotype was picked up one time. A much larger clone is a single base away; this may be a read error. This chain connects TRBV7-2 to TRBJ2-5; the D is unclear. Trimming removed 5 bases at V and 4 bases at J, with 11 bases between. The CDR3 runs 13 residues. Germline V gene lookup returns CDR1 SGHTA and CDR2 FQGNSA. The CDR3 DNA follows: TGTGCCAGCAGCCAATCGAGTCTAGAGACCCAGTACTTC. Amino acid sequence: CASSQSSLETQYF. The full variable domain, its missing parts supplied by reference TRBV7-2 and TRBJ2-5, is GAGVSQSPSNKVTEKGKDVELRCDPISGHTALYWYRQSLGQGLEFLIYFQGNSAPDKSGLPSDRFSAERTGGSVSTLTIQRTQQEDSAVYLCASSQSSLETQYFGPGTRLLVL.

The chain links TRBV21-1 to TRBJ2-5; the DNA was not compared with TRBD1, the D call given in the table. TRBV21-1 is assigned pseudogene status. CDR3 length: 13 amino acids. The CDR3 loop is CASDGTVQETQYF. CDR3 DNA sequence: TGCGCCAGCGATGGGACAGTTCAAGAGACCCAGTACTTC.

There are a few counts of this clonotype. The CDR3 protein is CASSAGSRDEQYF. Written as DNA, the CDR3 is TGTGCCAGCAGTGCCGGTAGCAGGGATGAGCAGTACTTC. The V call is TRBV2, the J call TRBJ2-7, with TRBD1 as a possible D gene (5 bases). The V gene's germline CDR1 is SNHLY and CDR2 FYNNEI. This CDR3 contains 13 residues. V shed 4 bases and J shed 7 bases, with 14 bases lying between them.

A note on this clonotype: One junction end disagrees with the germline gene, perhaps due to a read error. The rearrangement links TRBV7-6 to TRBJ2-7; D gene unclear. The CDR3 has 15 amino acids. Germline V CDR1 and CDR2: SGHVS, FNYEAQ. The CDR3: CASSLEGQSSYEQYF. CDR3 nucleotides: TGTGCCAGCAGCTTAGAGGGTCAGAGCTCCTACGAACAGTACTTC.

At least ten counts were recorded for this clonotype. DNA for the CDR3: TGTGCCAGCAGCGGTGGAAACACTGAAGCTTTCTTT. Amino acid sequence: CASSGGNTEAFF. The chain recombines TRBV9 with TRBJ1-1; D is unresolved. Germline V gene sequence: CDR1 SGDLS, CDR2 YYNGEE. Trimming pared 3 bases from V and 2 bases from J, leaving 5 bases between. The CDR3 length is 12 residues.

In regard to this clonotype: The germline gene is not matched at one end of the junction; a read error may be the cause. The chain is built from TRBV5-1 and TRBJ2-1; weak D call: TRBD1 (6 bases). The CDR3 runs to 15 residues. Per the germline V gene, CDR1 is SGHRS and CDR2 is YFSETQ. CDR3 bases: TGCGCCTGCAGCGAAGGACAGTTTTCGAACAAGGAGCAGTTCTTC. Translating gives CACSEGQFSNKEQFF.

As DNA, the CDR3 is TGCAGTGCTTCGCCGGACAGCTACAATGAGCAGTACTTC. Translated: CSASPDSYNEQYF. The J gene is TRBJ2-7, the V gene TRBV20-1; tentative D call: TRBD1 (6 bases). The CDR3 spans 13 residues. Germline CDR1 DFQATT, CDR2 SNEGSKA (reference sequence). V was pared by 5 bases and J by 7 bases, with 18 bases between.

Concerning this clonotype: Given a much more abundant clone one base away, this may be a read error. The V gene is TRBV4-2, the J gene TRBJ1-1; TRBD1 agrees at 11 bases. The CDR3 sequence is 16 residues long. CDR1 is LGHNA, CDR2 YNFKEQ, per germline. The CDR3 DNA sequence: TGTGCCAGCAACCAAAATTCCGGGACAGGGGGCACTGAAGCTTTCTTT. It translates to CASNQNSGTGGTEAFF.

This chain connects TRBV6-2 or TRBV6-3 to TRBJ2-1, with D possibly TRBD1 on 5 matching bases. Per germline, CDR1 MNHEY and CDR2 SVGEGT. This CDR3 is 15 amino acids long. With 6 bases removed from V and 1 base from J, the gap between germline ends came to 13 bases. CDR3 coding DNA: TGTGCCAGCAGACCTAGGGGTGATTCCTACAATGAGCAGTTCTTC. Translating gives CASRPRGDSYNEQFF.

This clonotype was observed a few times. This chain uses TRBV14 with TRBJ2-3; TRBD2 matches at 8 bases. The germline CDR1 and CDR2 sequences are SGHDN and FVKESK. The CDR3 extends over 12 amino acids. The V gene end was trimmed by 1 base and the J gene end by 11 bases; junction bases not matched to a gene: 2. This chain's CDR3 is CASSQGRGGQYF. The CDR3 nucleotides read TGTGCCAGCAGCCAAGGACGGGGGGGGCAGTATTTT.

This clonotype was observed at least ten times. This chain uses TRBV18 with TRBJ2-1, with D hard to call. Per germline, CDR1 KGHSH and CDR2 LQKENI. V lost 2 bases, J lost 10 bases, and 9 bases lay in between. This CDR3 is 12 amino acids long. The CDR3 DNA follows: TGTGCCAGCTCACCAAGGGCGGCAGAGCAGTTCTTC. It codes for CASSPRAAEQFF.

This clonotype was observed a handful of times. This rearrangement joins TRBV5-5 to TRBJ2-5; 11 bases match TRBD1. The V segment lost 1 base and the J segment 5 bases; nucleotides outside the gene matches: 13. The CDR3 consists of 18 residues. Germline-derived CDR1 and CDR2 are SGHKS and YYEKEE (reference sequence). CDR3 in amino acids: CASSLLESDRGRIETQYF. In DNA, the CDR3 is TGTGCCAGCAGCTTGTTGGAGTCGGACAGGGGGCGCATTGAGACCCAGTACTTC.

This chain joins TRBV4-3 and TRBJ1-6; D gene uncertain. The CDR3 totals 16 residues. Trimming pared 0 bases from V and 5 bases from J, leaving 11 bases between. Germline V CDR1 and CDR2: LGHNA, YSLEER. The CDR3 DNA sequence: TGCGCCAGCAGCCAAGACGGAGCCATGGATAATTCACCCCTCCACTTT. This codes for CASSQDGAMDNSPLHF.